Reported below is one T cell receptor beta chain. As for treatment: preoperative locoregional IRX-2 cytokine immunotherapy. Preoperative locoregional IRX-2 cytokine immunotherapy was tested in the phase Ib source study. Germline CDR1 reads LNHDA; CDR2 reads SQIVND (reference sequence). The ends were cut back, 8 bases at V and 1 base at J, with 9 bases in the middle. This CDR3 comprises 13 residues. Some clones are missing from TCRdb's copy, which holds only in-frame ones; the method was immunoSEQ multiplex PCR. The sample yields tens of thousands of clones, roughly 86% seen once. This sample stems from a study of preoperative IRX-2 immunotherapy in early breast cancer.

The specimen was tumor tissue, collected after IRX-2 immunotherapy. The chain links TRBV19 to TRBJ2-1; a possible D gene is TRBD2 (6 bases). This receptor was obtained from a human donor with breast cancer. For the CDR3, the DNA is TGTGCCAGTCACGGGAGTTCCTACAATGAGCAGTTCTTC. It specifies CASHGSSYNEQFF.